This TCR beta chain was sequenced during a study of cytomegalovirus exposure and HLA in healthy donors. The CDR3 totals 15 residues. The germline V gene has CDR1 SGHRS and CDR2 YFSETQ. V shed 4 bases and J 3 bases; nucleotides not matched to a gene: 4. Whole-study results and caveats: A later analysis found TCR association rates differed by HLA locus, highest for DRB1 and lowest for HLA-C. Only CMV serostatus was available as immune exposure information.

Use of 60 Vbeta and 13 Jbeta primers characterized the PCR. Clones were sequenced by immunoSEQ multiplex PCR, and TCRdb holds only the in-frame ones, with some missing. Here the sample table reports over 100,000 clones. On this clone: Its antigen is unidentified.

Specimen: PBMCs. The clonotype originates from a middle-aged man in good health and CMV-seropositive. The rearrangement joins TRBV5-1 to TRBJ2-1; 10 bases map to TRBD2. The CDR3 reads CASSPQREGYNEQFF. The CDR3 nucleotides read TGCGCCAGCAGCCCGCAGCGGGAGGGCTACAATGAGCAGTTCTTC.